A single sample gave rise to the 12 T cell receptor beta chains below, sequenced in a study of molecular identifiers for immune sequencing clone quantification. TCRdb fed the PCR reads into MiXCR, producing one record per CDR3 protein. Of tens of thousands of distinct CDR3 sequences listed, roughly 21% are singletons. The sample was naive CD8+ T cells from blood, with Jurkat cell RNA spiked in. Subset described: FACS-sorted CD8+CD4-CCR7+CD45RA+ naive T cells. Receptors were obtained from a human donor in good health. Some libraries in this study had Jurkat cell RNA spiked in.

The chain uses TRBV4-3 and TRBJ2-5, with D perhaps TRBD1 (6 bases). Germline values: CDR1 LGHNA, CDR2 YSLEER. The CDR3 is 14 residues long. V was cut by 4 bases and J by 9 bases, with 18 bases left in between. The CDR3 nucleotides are TGCGCCAGCAGCCTGGGACGGGACAACGGGGCCCAGTACTTC. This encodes CASSLGRDNGAQYF.

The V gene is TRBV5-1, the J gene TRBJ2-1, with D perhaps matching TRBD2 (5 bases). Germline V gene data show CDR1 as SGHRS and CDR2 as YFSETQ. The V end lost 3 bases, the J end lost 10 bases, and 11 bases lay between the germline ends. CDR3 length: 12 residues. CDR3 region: CASSSDLYEQFF. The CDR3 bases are TGCGCCAGCAGCTCGGACTTGTACGAGCAGTTCTTC.

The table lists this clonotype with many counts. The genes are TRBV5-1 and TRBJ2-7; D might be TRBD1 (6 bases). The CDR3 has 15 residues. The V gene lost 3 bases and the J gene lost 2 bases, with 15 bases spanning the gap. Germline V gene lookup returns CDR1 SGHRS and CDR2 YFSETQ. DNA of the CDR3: TGCGCCAGCAGCTGGACCCACGGACAGACCTACGAGCAGTACTTC. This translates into CASSWTHGQTYEQYF.

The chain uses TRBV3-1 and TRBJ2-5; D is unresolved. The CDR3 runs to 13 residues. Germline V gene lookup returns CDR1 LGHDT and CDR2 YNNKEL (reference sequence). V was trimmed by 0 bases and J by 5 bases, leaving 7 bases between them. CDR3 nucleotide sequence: TGTGCCAGCAGCCAAGATTTTTGGGAGACCCAGTACTTC. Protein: CASSQDFWETQYF.

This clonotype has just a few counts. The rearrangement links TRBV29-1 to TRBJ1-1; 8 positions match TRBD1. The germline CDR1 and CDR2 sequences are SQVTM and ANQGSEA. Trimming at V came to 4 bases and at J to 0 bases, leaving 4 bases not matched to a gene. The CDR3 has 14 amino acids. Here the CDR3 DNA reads TGCAGCGTTGGGGGACAGGTGATGAACACTGAAGCTTTCTTT. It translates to CSVGGQVMNTEAFF.

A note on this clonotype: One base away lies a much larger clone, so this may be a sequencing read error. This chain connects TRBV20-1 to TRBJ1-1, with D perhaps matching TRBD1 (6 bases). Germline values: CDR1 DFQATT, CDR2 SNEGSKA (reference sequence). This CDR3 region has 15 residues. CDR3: CGARDLSAGETEAFF. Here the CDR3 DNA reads TGCGGTGCTAGAGATCTCTCTGCAGGGGAGACTGAAGCTTTCTTT.

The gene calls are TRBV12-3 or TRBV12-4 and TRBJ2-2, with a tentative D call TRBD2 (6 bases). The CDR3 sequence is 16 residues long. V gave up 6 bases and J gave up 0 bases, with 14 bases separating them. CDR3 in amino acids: CASRTSMASNTGELFF. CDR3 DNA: TGTGCCAGCAGAACTAGCATGGCATCGAACACCGGGGAGCTGTTTTTT.

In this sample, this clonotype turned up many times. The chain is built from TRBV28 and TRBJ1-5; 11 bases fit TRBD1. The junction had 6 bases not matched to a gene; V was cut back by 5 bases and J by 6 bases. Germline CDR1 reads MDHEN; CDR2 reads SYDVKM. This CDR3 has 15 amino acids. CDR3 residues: CASSTGTGGGQPQHF. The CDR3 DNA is TGTGCCAGCAGTACCGGGACAGGGGGGGGTCAGCCCCAGCATTTT.

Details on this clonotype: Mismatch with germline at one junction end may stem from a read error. CDR3 nucleotide sequence: TGTGCCAGCAGCTCCCTCGGGACAGCCGGGGCCAACGCCCTGACTTTC. Protein: CASSSLGTAGANALTF. This chain links TRBV7-9 with TRBJ2-6; TRBD1 aligns across 7 bases. This CDR3 region has 16 residues. CDR1 is SEHNR and CDR2 is FQNEAQ in the germline V gene (reference sequence).

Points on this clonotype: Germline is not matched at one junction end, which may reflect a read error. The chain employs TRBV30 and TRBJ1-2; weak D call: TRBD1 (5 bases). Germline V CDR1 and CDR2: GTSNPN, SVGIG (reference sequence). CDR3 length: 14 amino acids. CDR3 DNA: TGTGCCTGGAGTTTTGACAGCCTTAACTATGGCTACGCCTTC. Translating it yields CAWSFDSLNYGYAF.

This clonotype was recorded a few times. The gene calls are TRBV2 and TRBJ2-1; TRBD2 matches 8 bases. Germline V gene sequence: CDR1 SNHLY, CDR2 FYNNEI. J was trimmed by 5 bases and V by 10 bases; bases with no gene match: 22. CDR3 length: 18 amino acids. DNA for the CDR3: TGTGCCATAAAGGACAGCTTCGGGACTAGTCCGTTCCACAATGAGCAGTTCTTC. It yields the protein CAIKDSFGTSPFHNEQFF. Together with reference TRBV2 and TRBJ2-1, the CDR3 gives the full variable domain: EPEVTQTPSHQVTQMGQEVILRCVPISNHLYFYWYRQILGQKVEFLVSFYNNEISEKSEIFDDQFSVERPDGSNFTLKIRSTKLEDSAMYFCAIKDSFGTSPFHNEQFFGPGTRLTVL.

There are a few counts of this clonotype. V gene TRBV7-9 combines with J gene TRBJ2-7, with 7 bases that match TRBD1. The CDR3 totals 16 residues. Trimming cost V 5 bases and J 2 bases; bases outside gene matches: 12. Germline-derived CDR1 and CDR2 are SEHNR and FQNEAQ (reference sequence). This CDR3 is CASSPPPDRTTYEQYF. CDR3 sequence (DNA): TGTGCCAGCAGCCCACCCCCGGACAGGACGACCTACGAGCAGTACTTC.